Shown below are 21 T cell receptor beta chains from a single sample sequenced in a study of cytomegalovirus exposure and HLA in healthy donors. The PCR ran on 60 Vbeta and 13 Jbeta primers. TCRdb keeps only in-frame clones here, not all; method: immunoSEQ multiplex PCR. The data show tens of thousands of clones, about 73% seen once. Sequencing was performed on PBMCs. Every receptor here comes from a woman aged 40 to 49 in good health and CMV-seropositive.

V is TRBV23-1 and J is TRBJ2-7; a weak D match, TRBD1 (8 bases). TRBV23-1 is designated an ORF whose function remains uncertain. Trimming cost V 7 bases and J 4 bases, with 20 bases left between them. CDR3 length equals 15 residues. Here the CDR3 DNA reads TGCGCCAGCACCTCGCCACAGGGGGAGGGATACGAGCAGTACTTC. It is translated as CASTSPQGEGYEQYF.

The CDR3 region has the DNA TGTGCCAGCAGCCGAGTACAGGGTCCCCAAGAGACCCAGTACTTC. Translated: CASSRVQGPQETQYF. V is TRBV14 and J is TRBJ2-5; the D gene is possibly TRBD1 (6 bases). The CDR3 is 15 residues long. V was clipped by 4 bases and J by 1 base, with 13 bases between them. The germline CDR1 and CDR2 sequences are SGHDN and FVKESK.

This clone showed up just a few times. CDR3 in amino acids: CASSTGSASNEQFF. In nucleotides, the CDR3 is TGTGCCAGCTCCACCGGGAGCGCGTCGAATGAGCAGTTCTTC. The chain joins TRBV6-5 to TRBJ2-1; possibly TRBD2 for D (6 bases). Germline CDR1 is MNHEY and CDR2 is SVGAGI. V lost 8 bases and J 7 bases, leaving 18 bases between the germline ends. This CDR3 is built from 14 residues.

This clone has a handful of counts. Here the CDR3 reads CASSLPGNEAFF. CDR3 nucleotides: TGTGCCAGCAGCTTACCCGGGAATGAAGCTTTCTTT. The J gene is TRBJ1-1, the V gene TRBV7-9; D not certain. V was shortened by 2 bases and J by 7 bases, with 8 bases between the two germline ends. The germline gives CDR1 SEHNR, CDR2 FQNEAQ (reference sequence). The CDR3 is 12 amino acids.

The rearrangement uses TRBV18 and TRBJ2-5, with 9 bases that match TRBD2. The germline gives CDR1 KGHSH, CDR2 LQKENI. The ends lost 3 bases at V and 5 bases at J; junction bases unmatched: 7. The CDR3 runs to 15 residues. The CDR3, as DNA: TGTGCCAGCTCACCGGCGGGAGGGCCTCTTGAGACCCAGTACTTC. It yields the protein CASSPAGGPLETQYF.

V usage is TRBV18 and J usage is TRBJ1-2; D not certain. CDR1 and CDR2 (germline): KGHSH, LQKENI. The CDR3 has 15 amino acids. The V end lost 5 bases, the J end lost 0 bases, and 13 bases lay between the germline ends. In DNA form, the CDR3 reads TGTGCCAGCTCAACTAAACCGGATGCTAACTATGGCTACACCTTC. It encodes CASSTKPDANYGYTF.

The chain has TRBV19 and TRBJ2-3, with D maybe TRBD1 (6 bases). The germline CDR1 and CDR2 sequences are LNHDA and SQIVND (reference sequence). This CDR3 spans 15 amino acids. The ends were cut back, 5 bases at V and 2 bases at J, with 14 bases in the middle. CDR3: CASSVGDTVTDTQYF. The DNA for the CDR3 is TGTGCCAGTAGTGTAGGGGACACCGTCACAGATACGCAGTATTTT.

The CDR3 here is CASSANRGQETQYF. CDR3 coding DNA: TGTGCCAGCAGTGCTAACAGGGGGCAAGAGACCCAGTACTTC. This chain joins TRBV6-1 and TRBJ2-5, with 8 bases matching TRBD1. The CDR3 extends over 14 amino acids. In germline, CDR1 is MNHNS, CDR2 SASEGT. V lost 4 bases and J lost 2; bases outside the gene matches: 3.

The chain recombines TRBV19 with TRBJ2-5; 11 positions match TRBD2. The DNA end is a closer match to TRBJ2-7, so the J assignment may be wrong. The germline gives CDR1 LNHDA, CDR2 SQIVND (reference sequence). The CDR3 is made up of 15 amino acids. The CDR3 DNA reads as TGTGCCAGTAGTCTCGGGACTAGCGGCTCCTACGAGCAGTACTTC. This sequence encodes CASSLGTSGSYEQYF.

This clone was found a few times. The chain combines TRBV28 with TRBJ2-7; 7 bases match TRBD1. With 6 bases clipped from V and 7 bases from J, the junction kept 12 bases outside the gene matches. The CDR3 is made up of 14 amino acids. The V gene's germline CDR1 is MDHEN and CDR2 SYDVKM. The DNA of the CDR3 is TGTGCCAGCAGGGTCGTTAAGGGGGCGAGTGAGCAGTACTTC. Its protein is CASRVVKGASEQYF.

The gene calls are TRBV28 and TRBJ1-1; 7 bases line up with TRBD1. This CDR3 contains 12 residues. CDR1 is MDHEN, CDR2 SYDVKM, per germline. V trimming: 6 bases; J trimming: 11 bases; junction bases outside the gene matches: 9. The CDR3 DNA follows: TGTGCCAGCAGGGGGACGGGACAGAGGGCTTTCTTT. Protein: CASRGTGQRAFF.

This clone was seen only a few times. The V and J genes are TRBV6-4 and TRBJ2-3; 10 nucleotides agree with TRBD2. With V trimmed by 4 bases and J by 3 bases, 7 bases remained unmatched. Germline loops: CDR1 MRHNA, CDR2 SNTAGT. This CDR3 contains 16 residues. The DNA for the CDR3 is TGTGCCAGCAGTGTCTCTAGCGGGAGTGGGACAGATACGCAGTATTTT. Translated: CASSVSSGSGTDTQYF.

The rearrangement joins TRBV6-6 to TRBJ2-5; maybe TRBD1 (6 bases). The CDR3 is made up of 15 amino acids. V shed 1 base and J shed 5 bases, with 14 bases lying between them. CDR1 and CDR2 (germline): MNHNY, SVGAGI (reference sequence). The CDR3 DNA sequence: TGTGCCAGCAGTTACTTTACAGGGACCAGGGAGACCCAGTACTTC. Encoded protein: CASSYFTGTRETQYF.

The chain has TRBV29-1 and TRBJ2-1; D might be TRBD2 (5 bases). V lost 6 bases and J lost 9, with 15 bases in between. This CDR3 is built from 12 residues. Per germline, CDR1 SQVTM and CDR2 ANQGSEA. CDR3 nucleotides: TGCAGCGTACGACTATCTACTACTGAGCAGTTCTTC. Amino acids: CSVRLSTTEQFF.

The chain uses TRBV5-1 and TRBJ2-3, with no clear D. The V gene's germline CDR1 is SGHRS and CDR2 YFSETQ. The CDR3 extends over 15 amino acids. Trimming pared 0 bases from V and 0 bases from J, leaving 8 bases between. The CDR3: CASSLESPSTDTQYF. The CDR3 DNA sequence: TGCGCCAGCAGCTTGGAATCCCCTAGCACAGATACGCAGTATTTT.

The rearrangement joins TRBV7-8 to TRBJ1-5, with TRBD1 matching 8 bases. The CDR3 is made up of 14 amino acids. Germline values: CDR1 SGHVS, CDR2 FQNEAQ. The ends lost 7 bases at V and 5 bases at J; junction bases unmatched: 7. The CDR3 here is CASTQGQADQPQHF. DNA of the CDR3: TGTGCCAGCACCCAGGGACAGGCCGATCAGCCCCAGCATTTT.

The rearrangement uses TRBV4-2 and TRBJ1-4; tentative D call: TRBD1 (6 bases). The CDR3 totals 15 residues. The germline V and J ends were trimmed by 0 bases and 8 bases, with 13 bases remaining between them. The germline CDR1 and CDR2 sequences are LGHNA and YNFKEQ. Written as DNA, the CDR3 is TGTGCCAGCAGCCAAGACAGGGGTGGGGTAGAAAAACTGTTTTTT. The encoded protein is CASSQDRGGVEKLFF.

V is TRBV18 and J is TRBJ1-1; D might be TRBD1 (5 bases). The CDR3 consists of 14 residues. With 2 bases removed from V and 5 bases from J, the gap between germline ends came to 12 bases. The germline gives CDR1 KGHSH, CDR2 LQKENI. This chain's CDR3 is CASSPVQGGTEAFF. The DNA for the CDR3 is TGTGCCAGCTCACCAGTTCAGGGTGGAACTGAAGCTTTCTTT.

This clone was detected only once. This chain joins TRBV7-6 and TRBJ1-1, with D possibly being TRBD1 (5 bases). V was trimmed by 4 bases and J by 7 bases, leaving 19 bases between them. The germline CDR1 and CDR2 sequences are SGHVS and FNYEAQ. CDR3 length: 15 amino acids. The CDR3 sequence: CASSSRQTVKGEAFF. The CDR3 coding sequence is TGTGCCAGCAGCTCCCGACAGACGGTCAAAGGTGAAGCTTTCTTT.

This clone was picked up a small number of times. The J gene is TRBJ2-5, the V gene TRBV7-9; 7 bases align to TRBD1. CDR1 SEHNR and CDR2 FQNEAQ come from the germline V gene (reference sequence). V dropped 0 bases and J dropped 5; count of bases not matched to a gene: 3. This CDR3 has 14 amino acids. CDR3 DNA sequence: TGTGCCAGCAGCTTAGCGACAGGGATGGAGACCCAGTACTTC. Its translation: CASSLATGMETQYF.

On this clone itself: Other DNA sequences in the sample encode the same CDR3. The chain recombines TRBV30 with TRBJ2-3, with TRBD1 identical over 7 bases. Germline loops: CDR1 GTSNPN, CDR2 SVGIG (reference sequence). Germline trimming cut 8 bases from V and 5 bases from J; bases unmatched to any gene: 7. The CDR3 totals 12 residues. The CDR3 spells CAGRQGGDTQYF. In DNA, the CDR3 is TGTGCCGGAAGACAGGGCGGAGATACGCAGTATTTT.